The 16 T cell receptor beta chains presented below share a single source sample, sequenced in a study of shared clonotypes between healthy human individuals. Assay: immunoSEQ multiplex PCR; the TCRdb copy retains only in-frame clones and omits some. The table lists 950,000 to 1,100,000 clones, approximately 80% of them singletons. Input material: memory CD4+ T cells from PBMCs. The subset: CD45RA-negative fraction. Every receptor here comes from a man between 18 and 35 years old in good health. Some clones in this sample may be carry-over from other donors' samples.

The J gene is TRBJ1-4, the V gene TRBV13, with a possible D match to TRBD1 (5 bases). The CDR3 runs 15 residues. The germline V gene encodes CDR1 PRHDT and CDR2 FYEKMQ (reference sequence). Trimming removed 0 bases from V and 8 bases from J, with 13 bases in between. This CDR3 reads CASSLGRGNGEKLFF. The CDR3 region has the DNA TGTGCCAGCAGCTTAGGCCGGGGGAATGGGGAAAAACTGTTTTTT. The full variable domain, its missing parts supplied by reference TRBV13 and TRBJ1-4, is AAGVIQSPRHLIKEKRETATLKCYPIPRHDTVYWYQQGPGQDPQFLISFYEKMQSDKGSIPDRFSAQQFSDYHSELNMSSLELGDSALYFCASSLGRGNGEKLFFGSGTQLSVL.

As to this clone: A read error may produce the germline difference seen at one junction end. The genes are TRBV2 and TRBJ2-1; 7 nucleotides agree with TRBD1. CDR1 SNHLY and CDR2 FYNNEI come from the germline V gene. The CDR3 is made up of 11 amino acids. CDR3 protein: CASSAGGYMVF. In DNA, the CDR3 is TGTGCCAGCAGTGCAGGGGGTTATATGGTCTTC.

This clone turned up a few times. This chain connects TRBV14 to TRBJ1-1; D is perhaps TRBD1 (5 bases). There are 14 residues in the CDR3. V was clipped by 2 bases and J by 6 bases, with 13 bases between them. Per germline, CDR1 SGHDN and CDR2 FVKESK. CDR3 amino acids: CASSQFGGAPEAFF. For the CDR3, the DNA is TGTGCCAGCAGCCAATTCGGGGGAGCGCCTGAAGCTTTCTTT.

This chain links TRBV5-4 with TRBJ1-1, with no clear D. Germline V gene data show CDR1 as SGHNT and CDR2 as YYREEE (reference sequence). Between the trimmed V and J ends, which lost 0 bases and 0 bases, there was a span of 6 bases. This CDR3 is built from 14 residues. The chain's CDR3 is CASSLERVNTEAFF. The CDR3 DNA sequence: TGTGCCAGCAGCTTGGAAAGGGTGAACACTGAAGCTTTCTTT.

The chain has TRBV5-1 and TRBJ2-7; D is perhaps TRBD2 (5 bases). Germline CDR1 reads SGHRS; CDR2 reads YFSETQ. Trimming stripped 3 bases from V and 7 bases from J, with 8 bases between. The CDR3 loop spans 11 amino acids. The CDR3 coding sequence is TGCGCCAGCAGCTCGGACTTTGAGCAGTACTTC. Translated: CASSSDFEQYF.

The rearrangement joins TRBV10-1 to TRBJ2-1, with D hard to call. CDR3 length: 17 amino acids. V was clipped by 2 bases and J by 0 bases, with 14 bases between them. CDR1 and CDR2 from the germline V gene are WNHNN and SYGVQD (reference sequence). In nucleotides, the CDR3 is TGCGCCAGCAGTGAGACCTCCCGGGCGGCCTCCTACAATGAGCAGTTCTTC. This encodes CASSETSRAASYNEQFF.

The chain recombines TRBV9 with TRBJ2-5; D is possibly TRBD2 (6 bases). Germline V gene lookup returns CDR1 SGDLS and CDR2 YYNGEE. V was clipped by 4 bases and J by 0 bases, with 13 bases between them. There are 15 residues in the CDR3. The CDR3 region has the DNA TGTGCCAGCAGCCCCTTGGGACTTTACCAAGAGACCCAGTACTTC. It codes for CASSPLGLYQETQYF.

This rearrangement joins TRBV10-1 to TRBJ2-6; D gene uncertain. The V end lost 3 bases, the J end lost 1 base, and 4 bases lay between the germline ends. Germline CDR1 WNHNN, CDR2 SYGVQD (reference sequence). This CDR3 is 14 amino acids long. CDR3 nucleotides: TGCGCCAGCAGTGACGGATCTGGGGCCAACGTCCTGACTTTC. It yields the protein CASSDGSGANVLTF.

Turning to this clone: The identical CDR3 is also encoded by other nucleotide sequences in the sample. The rearrangement joins TRBV15 to TRBJ2-7; D unclear. V dropped 0 bases and J dropped 4 bases, with 4 bases sitting between them. This CDR3 comprises 12 residues. Germline CDR1 reads LNHNV; CDR2 reads YYDKDF (reference sequence). The CDR3 DNA reads as TGTGCCACCAGCAGAGAGGGTTACGAGCAGTACTTC. It specifies CATSREGYEQYF.

The gene calls are TRBV11-2 and TRBJ2-7, with TRBD2 matching over 8 bases. CDR3 size: 14 residues. From germline, CDR1 is SGHAT and CDR2 FQNNGV. This chain's CDR3 is CATQIAGTSYEQYF. In nucleotides, the CDR3 is TGTGCAACACAAATAGCGGGAACCTCCTACGAGCAGTACTTC.

This clone was detected once. CDR3 nucleotide sequence: TGTGCCAGCAGTGGAGAAAGGAAGACCCAGTACTTC. It is translated as CASSGERKTQYF. This chain joins TRBV2 and TRBJ2-5; D is uncertain. CDR1 and CDR2 from the germline V gene are SNHLY and FYNNEI. Trimming stripped 4 bases from V and 6 bases from J, with 9 bases between. The CDR3 is made up of 12 amino acids.

J is TRBJ1-4 and V is TRBV5-1; D unclear. Trimming shortened V by 0 bases and J by 4 bases, and 13 bases separated the two germline ends. Germline V gene sequence: CDR1 SGHRS, CDR2 YFSETQ. This CDR3 is 16 amino acids long. CDR3 sequence (DNA): TGCGCCAGCAGCTTGGGGCAGGCGCGCAATAATGAAAAACTGTTTTTT. Translated, it gives CASSLGQARNNEKLFF.

The V gene is TRBV6-5, the J gene TRBJ2-1; D call uncertain. The CDR3 is 15 amino acids. Trimming cost V 2 bases and J 6 bases, with 14 bases left between them. Germline V CDR1 and CDR2: MNHEY, SVGAGI. CDR3 nucleotide sequence: TGTGCCAGCAGTTACCCCGGGCCCATGGGCAATGAGCAGTTCTTC. Protein: CASSYPGPMGNEQFF.

The V and J genes are TRBV7-3 and TRBJ2-3; 9 bases fit TRBD2. The V gene end was trimmed by 0 bases and the J gene end by 2 bases; junction bases not matched to a gene: 12. The V gene's germline CDR1 is SGHTA and CDR2 FQGTGA. The CDR3 has 19 amino acids. CDR3 region: CASSLTPRGSGRNTDTQYF. CDR3 coding DNA: TGTGCCAGCAGCTTAACCCCTCGGGGAAGCGGGAGGAACACAGATACGCAGTATTTT.

The rearrangement joins TRBV11-2 to TRBJ2-3, with D tentatively TRBD1 or TRBD2 (5 bases each). The CDR3 totals 15 residues. Per the germline V gene, CDR1 is SGHAT and CDR2 is FQNNGV. Trimming cost V 5 bases and J 6 bases, with 18 bases left between them. The CDR3 DNA follows: TGTGCCAGCAGCCCCGAGGGGACGCACCGGGATACGCAGTATTTT. This sequence encodes CASSPEGTHRDTQYF.

V gene TRBV19 combines with J gene TRBJ2-3, with 9 bases aligning to TRBD2. The CDR3 contains 14 residues. Trimming cost V 6 bases and J 6 bases; bases outside gene matches: 7. The V gene's germline CDR1 is LNHDA and CDR2 SQIVND (reference sequence). The CDR3 bases are TGTGCCAGTAGGTCTAGCGGGGAAGGGGATACGCAGTATTTT. As protein: CASRSSGEGDTQYF.